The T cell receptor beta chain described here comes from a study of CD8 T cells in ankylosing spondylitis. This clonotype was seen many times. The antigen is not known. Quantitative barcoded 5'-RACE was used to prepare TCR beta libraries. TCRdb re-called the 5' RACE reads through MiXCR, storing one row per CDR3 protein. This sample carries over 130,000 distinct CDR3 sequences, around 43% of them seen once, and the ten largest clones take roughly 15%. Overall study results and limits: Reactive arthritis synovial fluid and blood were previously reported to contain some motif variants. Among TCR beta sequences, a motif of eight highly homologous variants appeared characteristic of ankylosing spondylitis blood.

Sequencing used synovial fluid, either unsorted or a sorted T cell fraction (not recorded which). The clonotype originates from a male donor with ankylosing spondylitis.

The CDR3 coding sequence is TGCGCCAGCAGCCAAGGGGCTAGCTCCTACGAGCAGTACTTC. Translated: CASSQGASSYEQYF. This chain uses TRBV4-3 with TRBJ2-7; unclear D gene. Trimming stripped 1 base from V and 0 bases from J, with 7 bases between. Germline loops: CDR1 LGHNA, CDR2 YSLEER. CDR3 length: 14 amino acids.